This TCR beta chain originates from a study of T-cell reconstitution after alpha-beta-depleted transplantation in children. General observations from the study: In some patients, recipient T cells and intrathymic progenitors surviving conditioning explained high day-60 diversity. At the one-year point after transplant, T-cell counts and TCRbeta diversity were found to come mostly from T cells that had been newly produced. There were reportedly several hundred expanded graft clones from which alpha-beta T cells came about two months after transplant.

A word on this clonotype: No antigen is known for it.

The trim removed 2 bases at V and 5 bases at J, leaving 5 bases unmatched. The CDR3 length is 15 residues. The germline gives CDR1 DFQATT, CDR2 SNEGSKA (reference sequence). Unique molecular identifiers featured in how the TCRbeta library was prepared. TCRdb reprocessed the PCR reads with MiXCR, giving one entry per CDR3 protein. The sample lists about 580,000 distinct CDR3 sequences, 20% to 25% seen once, with around an eighth in the top ten. Sequencing used PBMCs, mostly from graft donor cells, obtained 360 days after TCRalphabeta/CD19-depleted stem cell transplant. The receptor was isolated from a boy under two years old who had a stem cell transplant for acute myeloid leukemia, so the T cells may come from the graft donor. The rearrangement links TRBV20-1 to TRBJ2-1; 11 bases match TRBD2. The CDR3 DNA is TGCAGTGCTAGACCCCGACTAGCGGGGAACAATGAGCAGTTCTTC. It yields the protein CSARPRLAGNNEQFF.